Listed here are 6 T cell receptor beta chains from one sample, sequenced in a study of blood T cell repertoires in COVID-19. The protocol was immunoSEQ multiplex PCR, while the TCRdb copy is restricted to in-frame clones and leaves out a portion. The table has around 16,000 clones, roughly 84% seen once. Sequencing used peripheral blood. The receptor set was obtained from a human donor in a cohort sampled during active COVID-19.

The chain joins TRBV28 to TRBJ2-1; 8 nucleotides align to TRBD1. Unmatched junction bases numbered 8, after V lost 6 bases and J lost 4 bases. Germline V gene sequence: CDR1 MDHEN, CDR2 SYDVKM. The CDR3 consists of 15 residues. The CDR3 nucleotides are TGTGCCAGCAGCCCCATGGGACAGGCATACAATGAGCAGTTCTTC. Translating gives CASSPMGQAYNEQFF.

The rearrangement links TRBV7-2 to TRBJ2-7; D is possibly TRBD2 (6 bases). The ends were cut back, 4 bases at V and 0 bases at J, with 16 bases in the middle. This CDR3 comprises 16 residues. Germline assignment: CDR1 SGHTA and CDR2 FQGNSA. The CDR3, as DNA: TGTGCCAGCAGCTCACCCTTGAGGGAGGTCTCCTACGAGCAGTACTTC. This encodes CASSSPLREVSYEQYF.

V and J are TRBV19 and TRBJ2-3; TRBD1 aligns across 8 bases. In germline, CDR1 is LNHDA, CDR2 SQIVND (reference sequence). CDR3 length: 14 residues. Trimming at V came to 5 bases and at J to 8 bases, leaving 9 bases not matched to a gene. DNA of the CDR3: TGTGCCAGTAGTCCCCGACAGGGGTCGGGTACGCAGTATTTT. Amino acid sequence: CASSPRQGSGTQYF. Complete variable domain (other parts from reference TRBV19 and TRBJ2-3): DGGITQSPKYLFRKEGQNVTLSCEQNLNHDAMYWYRQDPGQGLRLIYYSQIVNDFQKGDIAEGYSVSREKKESFPLTVTSAQKNPTAFYLCASSPRQGSGTQYFGPGTRLTVL.

The V call is TRBV19, the J call TRBJ2-3; 9 nucleotides align to TRBD1. The CDR3 sequence is 14 residues long. J was trimmed by 2 bases and V by 6 bases; bases with no gene match: 3. The germline V gene has CDR1 LNHDA and CDR2 SQIVND (reference sequence). CDR3 amino acids: CASRRDRATDTQYF. The CDR3 DNA reads as TGTGCCAGTAGAAGGGACAGGGCCACAGATACGCAGTATTTT. Using reference TRBV19 and TRBJ2-3 for the parts outside the CDR3, the full variable domain is DGGITQSPKYLFRKEGQNVTLSCEQNLNHDAMYWYRQDPGQGLRLIYYSQIVNDFQKGDIAEGYSVSREKKESFPLTVTSAQKNPTAFYLCASRRDRATDTQYFGPGTRLTVL.

V and J are TRBV6-2 or TRBV6-3 and TRBJ1-5; the match to TRBD1 covers 9 bases. Germline CDR1 MNHEY, CDR2 SVGEGT. The CDR3 consists of 15 residues. J lost 7 bases, V lost 5 bases, and 9 bases had no gene match. The CDR3 loop is CASSAPTGGKQPQHF. The DNA for the CDR3 is TGTGCCAGCAGTGCCCCGACAGGGGGGAAACAGCCCCAGCATTTT.

This clone was observed a handful of times. The V gene is TRBV2, the J gene TRBJ1-1; D remains ambiguous. Trimming stripped 7 bases from V and 3 bases from J, with 12 bases between. The germline V gene encodes CDR1 SNHLY and CDR2 FYNNEI. The length of the CDR3 is 13 residues. The CDR3 spells CASIKVRDTEAFF. For the CDR3, the DNA is TGTGCCAGCATCAAAGTACGGGACACTGAAGCTTTCTTT.